The 20 T cell receptor beta chains presented below share a single source sample, sequenced in a study of breast tumors, draining lymph nodes, adjacent tissues. Axillary draining lymph nodes of breast cancer patients supplied the node samples. MiXCR, run by TCRdb on the multiplex PCR reads, gives a single entry per CDR3 protein. The sample has roughly 100,000 distinct CDR3 sequences; around 30% are singletons. The sample consisted of axillary lymph node tissue. The receptors were gathered from a female donor with breast cancer. Some clones in this sample may be carry-over from other donors' samples.

Regarding this clonotype: The junction and the germline gene differ at one end; a read error may be behind it. V usage is TRBV19 and J usage is TRBJ2-3; D call uncertain. CDR1 is LNHDA and CDR2 is SQIVND in the germline V gene (reference sequence). CDR3 length equals 13 residues. In DNA form, the CDR3 reads TGTGCCAGTAGTACCCCGGGTGGTGATACACAGTATTTT. This encodes CASSTPGGDTQYF.

Points on this clonotype: A much larger clone differs from this one at a single base, so this may be a read error. As the CDR3 is not closed by the conserved phenylalanine or tryptophan, this likely results from a read error. The genes are TRBV11-2 and TRBJ1-2, with 9 bases fitting TRBD1. The ends lost 1 base at V and 4 bases at J; junction bases unmatched: 1. Germline CDR1 reads SGHAT; CDR2 reads FQNNGV. This CDR3 has 14 amino acids. CDR3 sequence: CASSLGDRAYGYTY. CDR3 DNA sequence: TGTGCCAGCAGCTTAGGGGACAGGGCCTATGGCTACACCTAC.

This clonotype was seen repeatedly, ten times or more. A read error may explain this, as a much larger clone is one base away. As the CDR3 is not closed by the conserved phenylalanine or tryptophan, this likely results from a read error. The chain has TRBV7-9 and TRBJ2-5; TRBD1 matches 7 bases. Germline V gives CDR1 SEHNR, CDR2 FQNEAQ (reference sequence). The CDR3 consists of 14 residues. V gave up 4 bases and J gave up 4 bases; unmatched junction bases: 6. CDR3 sequence reads: CASSSYRGPETQYL. CDR3 sequence (DNA): TGTGCCAGCAGCTCCTATAGGGGGCCAGAGACCCAGTACCTC.

This clonotype was counted ten times or more. Written as DNA, the CDR3 is TGCGCCAGCAGCCAGACTAGCGGGGGGAGGAGGGAGACCCAGTACTTC. Its protein is CASSQTSGGRRETQYF. The V call is TRBV5-1, the J call TRBJ2-5; 13 nucleotides match TRBD2. The CDR3 spans 16 residues. From germline, CDR1 is SGHRS and CDR2 YFSETQ. Unmatched junction bases numbered 8, after V lost 4 bases and J lost 5 bases.

This clonotype is medium-sized (0.01 to 0.1%). This chain joins TRBV25-1 and TRBJ1-6, with TRBD1 matching over 7 bases. The V and J ends lost 7 bases and 7 bases, in that order; junction bases with no gene match: 4. The CDR3 is 13 amino acids. Germline V gene lookup returns CDR1 MGHDK and CDR2 SYGVNS. CDR3 coding DNA: TGTGCCAGCAAGGGACAGTTAAATTCACCCCTCCACTTT. Translating it yields CASKGQLNSPLHF.

This clonotype was recorded a few times. Just one base apart from a much larger clone, this may be a read error. The chain's CDR3 is CASSLGDRAGETQYF. The DNA of the CDR3 is TGTGCCAGCAGCTTAGGGGACAGGGCCGGGGAGACCCAGTACTTC. The gene calls are TRBV11-3 and TRBJ2-5; 9 nucleotides agree with TRBD1. CDR3 length: 15 residues. V gave up 1 base and J gave up 5 bases; unmatched junction bases: 5. CDR1 and CDR2 from the germline V gene are SGHNT and YENEEA.

This clonotype was observed many times. The chain combines TRBV6-5 with TRBJ1-2; D might be TRBD1 (6 bases). Per germline, CDR1 MNHEY and CDR2 SVGAGI. V was trimmed by 6 bases and J by 6 bases, leaving 14 bases between them. There are 13 residues in the CDR3. The CDR3 nucleotides are TGTGCCAGCAGGGAAGAAAACAGGGATGGCTACACCTTC. This sequence encodes CASREENRDGYTF.

This clonotype occurred many times. The chain combines TRBV5-1 with TRBJ2-1, with a possible D match to TRBD1 (6 bases). The CDR3 consists of 17 residues. V shed 3 bases and J shed 1 base, with 17 bases lying between them. In germline, CDR1 is SGHRS, CDR2 YFSETQ. The CDR3 region is CASSYTQGGVSYNEQFF. The CDR3 nucleotides are TGCGCCAGCAGCTATACCCAAGGGGGAGTTTCCTACAATGAGCAGTTCTTC. Based on the CDR3 plus reference TRBV5-1 and TRBJ2-1, the full variable domain is KAGVTQTPRYLIKTRGQQVTLSCSPISGHRSVSWYQQTPGQGLQFLFEYFSETQRNKGNFPGRFSGRQFSNSRSEMNVSTLELGDSALYLCASSYTQGGVSYNEQFFGPGTRLTVL.

This clonotype showed up many times. A much larger clone differs by one base, so this may be a read error. The J gene is TRBJ2-5, the V gene TRBV20-1; 7 positions match TRBD2. The germline V gene has CDR1 DFQATT and CDR2 SNEGSKA (reference sequence). The CDR3 spans 14 residues. In nucleotides, the CDR3 is TGCAGTGCTAGACAGCGGGAACCCCAAGCGACCCAGTACTTC. It translates to CSARQREPQATQYF.

In regard to this clonotype: A read error is likely, as this CDR3 ends without the conserved phenylalanine or tryptophan. The limits of the CDR3 on the DNA are not certain, so only TCRdb's listed CDR3 is given. The J gene is TRBJ2-7, the V gene TRBV9. The germline CDR1 and CDR2 sequences are SGDLS and YYNGEE. The CDR3 is 13 residues long, ends included. The CDR3 loop is CASSVGQDYEQYS.

The genes are TRBV18 and TRBJ1-1; perhaps TRBD1 as D (5 bases). Trimming took 2 bases from V and 1 from J, leaving 14 bases between them. Looked up from germline, CDR1 is KGHSH and CDR2 is LQKENI. This CDR3 contains 16 residues. The CDR3 is CASSPRKTERNTEAFF. Here the CDR3 DNA reads TGTGCCAGCTCACCAAGGAAGACAGAGAGGAACACTGAAGCTTTCTTT.

The sample holds a few counts of this clonotype. The rearrangement uses TRBV18 and TRBJ2-1; TRBD1 matches at 9 bases. There are 15 residues in the CDR3. The V segment lost 1 base and the J segment 7 bases; nucleotides outside the gene matches: 5. Germline CDR1 is KGHSH and CDR2 is LQKENI. The CDR3 region is CASSPQGQGTNEQFF. The CDR3 DNA sequence: TGTGCCAGCTCACCACAGGGACAGGGTACTAATGAGCAGTTCTTC. The full variable domain, rest sourced from reference TRBV18 and TRBJ2-1, is NAGVMQNPRHLVRRRGQEARLRCSPMKGHSHVYWYRQLPEEGLKFMVYLQKENIIDESGMPKERFSAEFPKEGPSILRIQQVVRGDSAAYFCASSPQGQGTNEQFFGPGTRLTVL.

This clonotype has a count of ten or more. The CDR3 loop is CASSLGPSGGSIGELFF. The DNA for the CDR3 is TGCGCCAGCAGCTTGGGCCCTAGCGGGGGGTCTATCGGGGAGCTGTTTTTT. The chain recombines TRBV5-1 with TRBJ2-2, with 11 bases matching TRBD2. CDR1 is SGHRS and CDR2 is YFSETQ in the germline V gene. CDR3 size: 17 residues. Trimming took 0 bases from V and 7 from J; bases not matched to a gene: 8.

This clonotype was seen ten or more times. This chain links TRBV18 with TRBJ2-5; D gene uncertain. CDR1 is KGHSH and CDR2 is LQKENI in the germline V gene. The V gene lost 5 bases and the J gene lost 4 bases, with 11 bases spanning the gap. CDR3 length: 13 amino acids. In DNA, the CDR3 is TGTGCCAGCTCAATCCGACATCGAGAGACCCAGTACTTC. This encodes CASSIRHRETQYF.

In its sample, this clonotype was seen many times. The rearrangement uses TRBV14 and TRBJ2-2; no clear D gene. V lost 1 base, J lost 1 base, and 13 bases lay in between. CDR3 length equals 17 residues. From germline, CDR1 is SGHDN and CDR2 FVKESK. CDR3 protein: CASSQGPGSWNTGELFF. CDR3 coding DNA: TGTGCCAGCAGCCAAGGCCCAGGATCCTGGAACACCGGGGAGCTGTTTTTT.

In this sample, this clonotype turned up many times. V gene TRBV30 combines with J gene TRBJ2-7; D is ambiguous. Germline CDR1 reads GTSNPN; CDR2 reads SVGIG (reference sequence). There are 13 residues in the CDR3. Trimming removed 2 bases at V and 2 bases at J, with 10 bases between. The CDR3 region is CAWSPDLAYEQYF. CDR3 DNA sequence: TGTGCCTGGAGTCCGGATCTAGCCTACGAGCAGTACTTC.

Concerning this clonotype: At one boundary the junction diverges from the germline segment, which might be a read error. The CDR3 is CAGSHGQGARFGYTF. CDR3 sequence (DNA): TGTGCCGGCAGTCACGGGCAGGGGGCGCGGTTTGGCTACACCTTC. The rearrangement joins TRBV6-5 to TRBJ1-2, with 8 bases that match TRBD1. The germline V gene has CDR1 MNHEY and CDR2 SVGAGI. The CDR3 has 15 amino acids.

In this sample, this clonotype turned up many times. The chain links TRBV7-2 to TRBJ2-2, with D uncertain. V gave up 1 base and J gave up 2 bases, with 11 bases separating them. The CDR3 consists of 16 residues. Germline V gene lookup returns CDR1 SGHTA and CDR2 FQGNSA. Here the CDR3 DNA reads TGTGCCAGCAGCTTAGTTGCCCAACTAAACACCGGGGAGCTGTTTTTT. Encoded protein: CASSLVAQLNTGELFF. The whole variable domain, remainder taken from reference TRBV7-2 and TRBJ2-2, is GAGVSQSPSNKVTEKGKDVELRCDPISGHTALYWYRQSLGQGLEFLIYFQGNSAPDKSGLPSDRFSAERTGGSVSTLTIQRTQQEDSAVYLCASSLVAQLNTGELFFGEGSRLTVL.

At least ten counts were recorded for this clonotype. This sequence joins TRBV24-1 and TRBJ2-7, with a weak D call TRBD2 (7 bases). V lost 10 bases and J 4 bases, leaving 22 bases between the germline ends. CDR1 is KGHDR, CDR2 SFDVKD, per germline. This CDR3 has 15 residues. The CDR3 is CATTPGGGLLYEQYF. Here the CDR3 DNA reads TGTGCCACGACCCCGGGCGGGGGCCTACTTTACGAGCAGTACTTC.

This clonotype was seen ten or more times. Given a much more abundant clone one base away, this may be a read error. J is TRBJ2-5 and V is TRBV20-1, with D perhaps being TRBD1 or TRBD2 (5 bases each). This CDR3 spans 14 amino acids. Germline CDR1 is DFQATT and CDR2 is SNEGSKA (reference sequence). The CDR3 sequence is CSATGTVLQATQYF. The CDR3 nucleotides are TGCAGTGCTACGGGGACGGTTCTGCAAGCGACCCAGTACTTC.